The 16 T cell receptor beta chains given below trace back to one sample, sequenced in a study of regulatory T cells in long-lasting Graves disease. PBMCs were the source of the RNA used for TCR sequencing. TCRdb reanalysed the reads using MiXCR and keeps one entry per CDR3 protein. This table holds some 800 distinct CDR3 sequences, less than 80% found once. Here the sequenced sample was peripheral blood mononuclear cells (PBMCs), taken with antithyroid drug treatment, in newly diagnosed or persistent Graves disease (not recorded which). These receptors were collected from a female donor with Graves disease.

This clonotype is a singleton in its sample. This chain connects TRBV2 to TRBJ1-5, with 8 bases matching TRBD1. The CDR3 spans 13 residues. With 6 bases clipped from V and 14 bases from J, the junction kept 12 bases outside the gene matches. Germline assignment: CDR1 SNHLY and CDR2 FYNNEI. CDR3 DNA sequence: TGTGCCAGCAGGGGTCCCGGGACAGGCGGGGAGCATTTT. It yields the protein CASRGPGTGGEHF.

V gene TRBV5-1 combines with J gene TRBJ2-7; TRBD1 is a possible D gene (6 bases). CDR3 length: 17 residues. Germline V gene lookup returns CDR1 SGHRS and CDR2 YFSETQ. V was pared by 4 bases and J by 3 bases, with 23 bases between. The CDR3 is CASSPTGRRLAGYEQYF. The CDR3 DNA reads TGCGCCAGCAGCCCCACAGGGAGACGGCTAGCAGGCTACGAGCAGTACTTC.

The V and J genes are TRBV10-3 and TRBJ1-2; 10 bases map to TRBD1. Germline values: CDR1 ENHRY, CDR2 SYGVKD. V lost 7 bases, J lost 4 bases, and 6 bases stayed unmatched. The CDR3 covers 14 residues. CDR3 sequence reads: CAITPGQGTYGYTF. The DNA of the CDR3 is TGTGCCATCACCCCGGGACAGGGGACCTATGGCTACACCTTC.

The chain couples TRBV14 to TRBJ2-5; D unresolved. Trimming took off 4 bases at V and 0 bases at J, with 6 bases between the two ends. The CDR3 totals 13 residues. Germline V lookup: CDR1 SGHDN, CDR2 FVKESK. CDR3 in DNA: TGTGCCAGCAGCCGGGGTTACCAAGAGACCCAGTACTTC. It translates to CASSRGYQETQYF.

Here the CDR3 DNA reads TGTGCCAGCTCACCACCTGGTCAGCCCCAGCATTTT. Amino acid sequence: CASSPPGQPQHF. The V and J genes are TRBV18 and TRBJ1-5; D remains ambiguous. V lost 0 bases and J lost 6, with 3 bases in between. The CDR3 is 12 residues long. CDR1 is KGHSH, CDR2 LQKENI, per germline.

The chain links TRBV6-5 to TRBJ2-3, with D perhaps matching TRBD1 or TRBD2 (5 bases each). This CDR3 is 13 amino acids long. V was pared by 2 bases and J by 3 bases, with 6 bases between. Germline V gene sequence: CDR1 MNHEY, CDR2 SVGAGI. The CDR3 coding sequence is TGTGCCAGCAGTTACGAGGGGACAGATACGCAGTATTTT. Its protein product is CASSYEGTDTQYF.

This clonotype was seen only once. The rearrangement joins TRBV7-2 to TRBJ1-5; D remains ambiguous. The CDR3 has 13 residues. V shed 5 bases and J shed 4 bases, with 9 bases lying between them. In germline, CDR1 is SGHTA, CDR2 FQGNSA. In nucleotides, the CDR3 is TGTGCCAGCAGCCCGGACCGAAATCAGCCCCAGCATTTT. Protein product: CASSPDRNQPQHF.

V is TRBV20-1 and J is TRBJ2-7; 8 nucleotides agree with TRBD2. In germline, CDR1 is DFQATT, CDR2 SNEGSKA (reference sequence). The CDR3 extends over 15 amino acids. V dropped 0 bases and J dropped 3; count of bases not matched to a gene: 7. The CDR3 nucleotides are TGCAGTGCTAGAGACCCTGAAGCGGGAGACTACGAGCAGTACTTC. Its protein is CSARDPEAGDYEQYF.

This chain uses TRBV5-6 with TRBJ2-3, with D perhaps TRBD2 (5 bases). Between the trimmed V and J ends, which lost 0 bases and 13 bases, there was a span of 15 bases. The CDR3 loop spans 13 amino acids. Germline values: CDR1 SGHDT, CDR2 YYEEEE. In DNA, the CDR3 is TGTGCCAGCAGCTTGGTATCTTGGGAGAAAAAGTATTTT. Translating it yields CASSLVSWEKKYF.

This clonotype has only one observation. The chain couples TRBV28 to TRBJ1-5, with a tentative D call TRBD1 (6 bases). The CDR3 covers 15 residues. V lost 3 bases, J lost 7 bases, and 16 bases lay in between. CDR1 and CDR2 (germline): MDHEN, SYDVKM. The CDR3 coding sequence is TGTGCCAGCAGTTTTTTTCAGGGAACAGGGCAGCCCCAGCATTTT. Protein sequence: CASSFFQGTGQPQHF.

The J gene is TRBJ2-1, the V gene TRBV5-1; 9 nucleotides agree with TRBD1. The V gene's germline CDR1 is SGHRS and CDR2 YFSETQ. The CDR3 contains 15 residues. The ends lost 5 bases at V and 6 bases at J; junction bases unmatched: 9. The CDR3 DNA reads TGCGCCAGCAGATCCGGGACAGGGACTCTCAATGAGCAGTTCTTC. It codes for CASRSGTGTLNEQFF.

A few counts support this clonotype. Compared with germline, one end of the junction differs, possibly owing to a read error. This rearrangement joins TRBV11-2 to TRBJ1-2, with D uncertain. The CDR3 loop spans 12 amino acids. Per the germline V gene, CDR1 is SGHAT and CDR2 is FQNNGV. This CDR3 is CANSLDVPGYTF. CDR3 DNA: TGTGCCAACAGCTTAGATGTCCCGGGCTACACCTTC.

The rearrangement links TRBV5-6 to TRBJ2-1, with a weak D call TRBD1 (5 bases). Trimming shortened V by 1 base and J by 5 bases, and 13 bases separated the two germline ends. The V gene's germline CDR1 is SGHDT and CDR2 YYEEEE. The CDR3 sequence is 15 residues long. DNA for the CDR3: TGTGCCAGCAGCTTGATAGGTGGGGCCCACAATGAGCAGTTCTTC. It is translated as CASSLIGGAHNEQFF. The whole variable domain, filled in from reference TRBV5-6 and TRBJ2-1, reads DAGVTQSPTHLIKTRGQQVTLRCSPKSGHDTVSWYQQALGQGPQFIFQYYEEEERQRGNFPDRFSGHQFPNYSSELNVNALLLGDSALYLCASSLIGGAHNEQFFGPGTRLTVL.

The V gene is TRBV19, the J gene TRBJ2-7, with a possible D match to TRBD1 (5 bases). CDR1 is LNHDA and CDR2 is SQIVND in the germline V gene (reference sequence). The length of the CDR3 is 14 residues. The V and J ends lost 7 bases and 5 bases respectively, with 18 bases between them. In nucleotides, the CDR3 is TGTGCCAGTACCATTGGCAAGGGGCTAAACGAGCAGTACTTC. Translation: CASTIGKGLNEQYF. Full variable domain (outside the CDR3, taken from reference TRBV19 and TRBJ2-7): DGGITQSPKYLFRKEGQNVTLSCEQNLNHDAMYWYRQDPGQGLRLIYYSQIVNDFQKGDIAEGYSVSREKKESFPLTVTSAQKNPTAFYLCASTIGKGLNEQYFGPGTRLTVT.

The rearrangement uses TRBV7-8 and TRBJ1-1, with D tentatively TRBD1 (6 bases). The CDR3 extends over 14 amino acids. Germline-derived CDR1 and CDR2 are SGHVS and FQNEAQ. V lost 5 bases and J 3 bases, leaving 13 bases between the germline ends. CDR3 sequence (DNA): TGTGCCAGCAGCAAAAGAGAGGGGGACACTGAAGCTTTCTTT. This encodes CASSKREGDTEAFF.

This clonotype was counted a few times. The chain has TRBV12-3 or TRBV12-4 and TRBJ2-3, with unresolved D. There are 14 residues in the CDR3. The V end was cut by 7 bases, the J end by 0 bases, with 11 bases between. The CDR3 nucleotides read TGTGCCAGCATGTACGGTAGGAGCACAGATACGCAGTATTTT. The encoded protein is CASMYGRSTDTQYF.